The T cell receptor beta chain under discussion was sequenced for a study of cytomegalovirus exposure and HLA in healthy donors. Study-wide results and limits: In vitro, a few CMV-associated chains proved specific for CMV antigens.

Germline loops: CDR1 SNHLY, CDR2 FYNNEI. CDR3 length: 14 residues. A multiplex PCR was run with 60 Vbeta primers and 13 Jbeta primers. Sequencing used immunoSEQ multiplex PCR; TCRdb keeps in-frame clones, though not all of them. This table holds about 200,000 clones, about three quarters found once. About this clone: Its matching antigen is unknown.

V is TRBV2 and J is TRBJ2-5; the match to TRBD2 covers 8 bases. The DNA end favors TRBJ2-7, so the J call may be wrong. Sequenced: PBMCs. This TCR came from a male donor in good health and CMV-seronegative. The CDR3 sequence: CASRTSGGRYEQYF. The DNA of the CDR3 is TGTGCCAGCAGAACCAGCGGGGGCAGGTACGAGCAGTACTTC.